This T cell receptor beta chain was sequenced for a study of response to subunit inactivated influenza vaccine. This clonotype was recorded a few times. As yet, its antigen is unknown. A single record per CDR3 protein comes from TCRdb applying MiXCR to the RT-PCR reads. The data contain more than 450,000 distinct CDR3 sequences, over 9.5% of them singletons. Findings and caveats of the study: The authors proposed limited new T cell recruitment per seasonal influenza vaccination.

The CDR3 covers 18 residues. With V trimmed by 0 bases and J by 10 bases, 16 bases remained unmatched. CDR1 and CDR2 (germline): DFQATT, SNEGSKA (reference sequence). The rearrangement uses TRBV20-1 and TRBJ1-6, with 9 positions matching TRBD1. This sequence originates from a man aged 45-60 years who received an inactivated influenza vaccine. Here the sequenced sample was PBMCs from blood, taken on the day of vaccination. The CDR3 loop reads CSARDLLRTGDGKSPLHF. In nucleotides, the CDR3 is TGCAGTGCTAGAGATCTTCTTAGGACAGGGGACGGAAAATCACCCCTCCACTTT.